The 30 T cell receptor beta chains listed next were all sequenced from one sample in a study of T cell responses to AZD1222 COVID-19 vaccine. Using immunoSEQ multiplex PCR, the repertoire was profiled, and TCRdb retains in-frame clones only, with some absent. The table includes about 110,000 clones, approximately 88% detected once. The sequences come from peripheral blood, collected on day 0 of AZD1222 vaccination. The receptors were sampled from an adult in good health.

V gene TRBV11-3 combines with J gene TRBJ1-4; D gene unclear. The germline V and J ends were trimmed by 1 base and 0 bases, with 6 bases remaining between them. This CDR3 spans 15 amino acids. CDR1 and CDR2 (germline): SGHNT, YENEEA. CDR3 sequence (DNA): TGTGCCAGCAGCTTAGTTTGGTCAACTAATGAAAAACTGTTTTTT. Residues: CASSLVWSTNEKLFF.

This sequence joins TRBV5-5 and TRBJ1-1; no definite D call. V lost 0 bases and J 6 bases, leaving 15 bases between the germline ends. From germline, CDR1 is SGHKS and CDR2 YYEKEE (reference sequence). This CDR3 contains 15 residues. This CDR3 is CASSLADRDYAEAFF. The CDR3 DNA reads TGTGCCAGCAGCTTGGCGGATAGAGATTACGCTGAAGCTTTCTTT.

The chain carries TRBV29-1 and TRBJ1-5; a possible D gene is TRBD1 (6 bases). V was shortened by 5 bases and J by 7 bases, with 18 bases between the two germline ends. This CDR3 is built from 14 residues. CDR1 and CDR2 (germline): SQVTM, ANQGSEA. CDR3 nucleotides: TGCAGCGTTCAGTTAGGGGGAATAGGCCAGCCCCAGCATTTT. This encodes CSVQLGGIGQPQHF.

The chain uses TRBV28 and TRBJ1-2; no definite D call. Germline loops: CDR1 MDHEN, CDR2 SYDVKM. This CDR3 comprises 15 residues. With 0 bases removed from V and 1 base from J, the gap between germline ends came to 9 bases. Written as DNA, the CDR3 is TGTGCCAGCAGTTTATGGTCCCCCCTTAACTATGGCTACACCTTC. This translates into CASSLWSPLNYGYTF.

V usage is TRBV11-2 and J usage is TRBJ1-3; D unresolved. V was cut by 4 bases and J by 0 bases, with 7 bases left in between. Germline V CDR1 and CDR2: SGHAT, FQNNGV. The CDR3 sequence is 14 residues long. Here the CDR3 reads CASSSDYSGNTIYF. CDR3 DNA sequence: TGTGCCAGCAGCTCAGACTACTCTGGAAACACCATATATTTT.

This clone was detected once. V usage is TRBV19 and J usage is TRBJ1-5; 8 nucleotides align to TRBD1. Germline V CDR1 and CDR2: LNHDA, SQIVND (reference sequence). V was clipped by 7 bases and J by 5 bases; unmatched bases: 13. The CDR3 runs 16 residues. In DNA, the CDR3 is TGTGCCAGTAACCCATCCAGGGGGCGGGGGGATCAGCCCCAGCATTTT. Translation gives CASNPSRGRGDQPQHF.

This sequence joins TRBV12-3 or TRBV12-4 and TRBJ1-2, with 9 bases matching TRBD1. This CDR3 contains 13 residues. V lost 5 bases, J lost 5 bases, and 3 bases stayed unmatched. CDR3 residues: CASSIGTGYGYTF. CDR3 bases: TGTGCCAGCAGTATCGGGACAGGGTATGGCTACACCTTC.

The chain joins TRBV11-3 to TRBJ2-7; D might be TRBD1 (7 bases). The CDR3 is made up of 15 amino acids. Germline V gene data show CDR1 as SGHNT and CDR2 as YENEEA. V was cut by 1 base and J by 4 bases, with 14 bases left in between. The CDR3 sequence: CASSLGRGVWYEQYF. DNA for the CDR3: TGTGCCAGCAGCTTAGGCAGGGGGGTTTGGTACGAGCAGTACTTC.

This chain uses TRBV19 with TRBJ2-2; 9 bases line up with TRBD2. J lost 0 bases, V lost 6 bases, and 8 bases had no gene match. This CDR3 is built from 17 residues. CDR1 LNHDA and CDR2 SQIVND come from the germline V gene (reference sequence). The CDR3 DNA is TGTGCCAGTAGGGGAAGGACTAGCGCCGCGAACACCGGGGAGCTGTTTTTT. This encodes CASRGRTSAANTGELFF.

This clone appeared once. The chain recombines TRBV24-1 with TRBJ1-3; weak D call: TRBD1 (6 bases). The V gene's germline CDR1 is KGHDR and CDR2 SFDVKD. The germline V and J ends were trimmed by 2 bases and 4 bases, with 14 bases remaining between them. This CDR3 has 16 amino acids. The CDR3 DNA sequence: TGTGCCACCAGTGATTCCGGAGGGACACGGGGAAACACCATATATTTT. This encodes CATSDSGGTRGNTIYF.

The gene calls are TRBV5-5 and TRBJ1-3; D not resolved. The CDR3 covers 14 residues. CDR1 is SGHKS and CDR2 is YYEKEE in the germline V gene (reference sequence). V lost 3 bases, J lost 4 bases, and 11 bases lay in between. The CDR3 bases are TGTGCCAGCAGCTGGACCTCGGGGGGAAACACCATATATTTT. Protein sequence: CASSWTSGGNTIYF.

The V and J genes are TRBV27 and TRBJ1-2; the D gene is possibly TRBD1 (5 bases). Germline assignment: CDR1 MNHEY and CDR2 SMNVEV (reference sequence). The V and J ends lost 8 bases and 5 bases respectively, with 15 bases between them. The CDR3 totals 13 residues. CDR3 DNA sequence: TGTGCCAGCCGGAAGCCGGGGGTTTATGGCTACACCTTC. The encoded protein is CASRKPGVYGYTF.

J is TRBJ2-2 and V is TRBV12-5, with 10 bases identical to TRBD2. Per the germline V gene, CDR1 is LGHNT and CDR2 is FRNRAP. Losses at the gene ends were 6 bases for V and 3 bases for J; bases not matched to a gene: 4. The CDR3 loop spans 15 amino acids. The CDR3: CASGGLAEHTGELFF. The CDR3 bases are TGTGCTAGTGGCGGACTAGCGGAACACACCGGGGAGCTGTTTTTT.

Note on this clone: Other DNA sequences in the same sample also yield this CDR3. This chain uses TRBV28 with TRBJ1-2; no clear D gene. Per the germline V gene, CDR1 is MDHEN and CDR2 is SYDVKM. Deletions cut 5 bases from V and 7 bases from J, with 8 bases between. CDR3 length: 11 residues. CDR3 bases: TGTGCCAGCAGTCCCCTTGGTGGCTACACCTTC. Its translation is CASSPLGGYTF.

CDR3 sequence (DNA): TGTGCCATTAGCGTCGGGGCCGGCTACGAGCAGTACTTC. It codes for CAISVGAGYEQYF. V gene TRBV10-3 combines with J gene TRBJ2-7, with D possibly called TRBD1 or TRBD2 (5 bases each). Trimming left V 9 bases short and J 3 bases short, with 15 bases between. Germline-derived CDR1 and CDR2 are ENHRY and SYGVKD. There are 13 residues in the CDR3.

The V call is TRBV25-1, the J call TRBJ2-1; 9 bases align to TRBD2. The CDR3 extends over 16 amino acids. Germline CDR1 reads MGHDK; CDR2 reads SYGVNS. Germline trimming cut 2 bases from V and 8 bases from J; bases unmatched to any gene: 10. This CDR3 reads CASSEGEAGGSDEQFF. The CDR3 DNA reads TGTGCCAGCAGTGAAGGAGAAGCGGGAGGAAGCGATGAGCAGTTCTTC.

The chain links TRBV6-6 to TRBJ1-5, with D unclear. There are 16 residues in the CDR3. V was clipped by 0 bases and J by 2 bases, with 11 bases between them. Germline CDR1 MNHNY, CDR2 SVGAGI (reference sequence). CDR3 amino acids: CASSYSMGIGNQPQHF. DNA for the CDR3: TGTGCCAGCAGTTACTCGATGGGTATTGGCAATCAGCCCCAGCATTTT.

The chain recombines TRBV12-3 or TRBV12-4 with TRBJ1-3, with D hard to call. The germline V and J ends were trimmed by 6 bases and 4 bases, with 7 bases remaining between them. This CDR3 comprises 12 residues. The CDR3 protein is CASSREGNTIYF. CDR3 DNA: TGTGCCAGCAGCAGAGAGGGAAACACCATATATTTT.

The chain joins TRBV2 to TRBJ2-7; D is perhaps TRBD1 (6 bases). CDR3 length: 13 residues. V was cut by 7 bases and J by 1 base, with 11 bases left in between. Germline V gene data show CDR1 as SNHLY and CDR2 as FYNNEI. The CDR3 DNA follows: TGTGCCAGCAATTCAGGGGATTCCTACGAGCAGTACTTC. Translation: CASNSGDSYEQYF. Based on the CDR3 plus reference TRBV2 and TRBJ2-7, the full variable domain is EPEVTQTPSHQVTQMGQEVILRCVPISNHLYFYWYRQILGQKVEFLVSFYNNEISEKSEIFDDQFSVERPDGSNFTLKIRSTKLEDSAMYFCASNSGDSYEQYFGPGTRLTVT.

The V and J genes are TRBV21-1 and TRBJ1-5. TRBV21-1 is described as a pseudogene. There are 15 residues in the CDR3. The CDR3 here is CASSDRSQRDQPQHF. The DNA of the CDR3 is TGTGCCAGCAGCGATAGGTCTCAGCGGGATCAGCCCCAGCATTTT.

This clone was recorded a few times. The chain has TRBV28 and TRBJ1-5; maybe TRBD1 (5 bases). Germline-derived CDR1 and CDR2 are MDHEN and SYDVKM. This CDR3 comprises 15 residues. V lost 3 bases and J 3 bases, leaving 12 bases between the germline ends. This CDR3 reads CASSFGRGLNQPQHF. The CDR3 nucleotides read TGTGCCAGCAGTTTTGGACGGGGCCTCAATCAGCCCCAGCATTTT.

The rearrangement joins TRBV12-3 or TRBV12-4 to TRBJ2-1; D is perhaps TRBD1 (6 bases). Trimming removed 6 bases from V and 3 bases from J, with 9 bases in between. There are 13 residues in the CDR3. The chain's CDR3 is CASSGQSYNEQFF. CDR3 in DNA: TGTGCCAGCAGCGGACAGAGCTACAATGAGCAGTTCTTC.

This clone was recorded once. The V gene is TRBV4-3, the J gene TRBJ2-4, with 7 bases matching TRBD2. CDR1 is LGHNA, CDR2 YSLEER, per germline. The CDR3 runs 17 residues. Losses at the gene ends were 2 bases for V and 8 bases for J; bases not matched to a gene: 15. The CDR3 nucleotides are TGCGCCAGCAGCCAAAGCCGAGCCGGGGGGAGACGGGACATTCAGTACTTC. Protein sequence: CASSQSRAGGRRDIQYF.

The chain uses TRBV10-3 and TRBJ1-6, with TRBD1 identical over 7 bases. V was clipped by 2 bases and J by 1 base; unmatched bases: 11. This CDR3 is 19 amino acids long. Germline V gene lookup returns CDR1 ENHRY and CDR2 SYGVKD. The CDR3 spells CAISETSDRVLSYNSPLHF. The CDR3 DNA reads TGTGCCATCAGTGAGACGTCCGACAGGGTACTATCCTATAATTCACCCCTCCACTTT.

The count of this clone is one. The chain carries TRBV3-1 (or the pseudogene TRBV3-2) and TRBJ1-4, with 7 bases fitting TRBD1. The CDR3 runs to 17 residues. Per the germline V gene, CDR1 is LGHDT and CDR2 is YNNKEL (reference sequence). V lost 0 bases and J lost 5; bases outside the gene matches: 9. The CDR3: CASSQEDRAQLNEKLFF. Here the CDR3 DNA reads TGTGCCAGCAGCCAAGAAGACAGGGCCCAATTAAATGAAAAACTGTTTTTT.

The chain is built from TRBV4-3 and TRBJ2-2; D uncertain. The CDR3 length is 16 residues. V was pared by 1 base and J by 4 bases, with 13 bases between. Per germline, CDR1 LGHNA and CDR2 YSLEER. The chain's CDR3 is CASSQGEGKGTGELFF. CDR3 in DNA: TGCGCCAGCAGCCAAGGAGAAGGCAAGGGCACCGGGGAGCTGTTTTTT.

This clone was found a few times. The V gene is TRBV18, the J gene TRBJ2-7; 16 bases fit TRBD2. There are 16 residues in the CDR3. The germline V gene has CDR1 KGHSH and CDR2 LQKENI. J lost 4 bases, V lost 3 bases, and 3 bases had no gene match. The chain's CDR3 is CASSPPGLAGGYEQYF. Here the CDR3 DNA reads TGTGCCAGCTCACCTCCGGGACTAGCGGGAGGGTACGAGCAGTACTTC.

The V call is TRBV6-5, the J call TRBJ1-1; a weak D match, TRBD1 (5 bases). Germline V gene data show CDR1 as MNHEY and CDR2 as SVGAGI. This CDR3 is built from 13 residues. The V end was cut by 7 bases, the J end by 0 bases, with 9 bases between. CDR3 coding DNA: TGTGCCAGCACCGGACACCTGAACACTGAAGCTTTCTTT. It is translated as CASTGHLNTEAFF.

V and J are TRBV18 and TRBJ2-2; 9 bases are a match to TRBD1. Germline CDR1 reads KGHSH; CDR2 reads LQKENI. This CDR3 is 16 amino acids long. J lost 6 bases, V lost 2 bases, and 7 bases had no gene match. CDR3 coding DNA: TGTGCCAGCTCACCATCGGGGACAGGGAATGCCGGGGAGCTGTTTTTT. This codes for CASSPSGTGNAGELFF.

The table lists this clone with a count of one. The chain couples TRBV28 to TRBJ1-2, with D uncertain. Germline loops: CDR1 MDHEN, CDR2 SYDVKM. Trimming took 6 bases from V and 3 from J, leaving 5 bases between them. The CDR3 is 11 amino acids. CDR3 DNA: TGTGCCAGCAGCGTAGACTATGGCTACACCTTC. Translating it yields CASSVDYGYTF.